Each of the 26 T cell receptor beta chains below was sequenced from the same sample in a study of blood T cell repertoires in COVID-19. Method: immunoSEQ multiplex PCR; TCRdb's copy keeps in-frame clones and lacks some. The table lists approximately 310,000 clones, under 90% of them singletons. Sequencing was performed on PBMCs or T cells enriched from blood (not recorded which). The source of these receptors is a man aged 55 to 70 who had recovered from COVID-19.

The chain couples TRBV6-5 to TRBJ1-1; weak D call: TRBD1 (6 bases). V lost 6 bases and J 10 bases, leaving 18 bases between the germline ends. Germline CDR1 and CDR2: MNHEY and SVGAGI. The CDR3 runs to 13 residues. This CDR3 reads CASRLIQGFRAFF. The CDR3 nucleotides are TGTGCCAGCAGATTAATTCAGGGGTTTAGAGCTTTCTTT.

The chain has TRBV5-4 and TRBJ2-1; D might be TRBD1 (6 bases). CDR3 length equals 15 residues. The V end was cut by 4 bases, the J end by 0 bases, with 11 bases between. Germline-derived CDR1 and CDR2 are SGHNT and YYREEE (reference sequence). The CDR3 reads CASSRTVNSYNEQFF. For the CDR3, the DNA is TGTGCCAGCAGCCGGACAGTAAACTCCTACAATGAGCAGTTCTTC. Drawing the rest from reference TRBV5-4 and TRBJ2-1, the complete variable domain is ETGVTQSPTHLIKTRGQQVTLRCSSQSGHNTVSWYQQALGQGPQFIFQYYREEENGRGNFPPRFSGLQFPNYSSELNVNALELDDSALYLCASSRTVNSYNEQFFGPGTRLTVL.

The chain employs TRBV18 and TRBJ2-5; no firm D call. The germline CDR1 and CDR2 sequences are KGHSH and LQKENI. This CDR3 region has 12 residues. The V end was cut by 4 bases, the J end by 4 bases, with 7 bases between. CDR3: CASSRRGETQYF. The CDR3 nucleotides are TGTGCCAGCTCACGGAGAGGAGAGACCCAGTACTTC.

CDR3 sequence: CASSGGQWISYTF. The CDR3 bases are TGTGCCAGCAGCGGGGGACAGTGGATAAGCTACACCTTC. V and J are TRBV7-2 and TRBJ1-2; 7 bases are a match to TRBD1. V trimming: 5 bases; J trimming: 9 bases; junction bases outside the gene matches: 9. Germline CDR1 SGHTA, CDR2 FQGNSA. This CDR3 region has 13 residues. The variable domain in full, completed from reference TRBV7-2 and TRBJ1-2, reads GAGVSQSPSNKVTEKGKDVELRCDPISGHTALYWYRQSLGQGLEFLIYFQGNSAPDKSGLPSDRFSAERTGGSVSTLTIQRTQQEDSAVYLCASSGGQWISYTFGSGTRLTVV.

This chain uses TRBV7-3 with TRBJ2-1, with D perhaps TRBD2 (6 bases). This CDR3 region has 15 residues. V lost 3 bases and J 1 base, leaving 10 bases between the germline ends. The germline CDR1 and CDR2 sequences are SGHTA and FQGTGA. CDR3 residues: CASSLGGRSYNEQFF. The CDR3 DNA follows: TGTGCCAGCAGCTTGGGAGGACGGTCCTACAATGAGCAGTTCTTC.

This chain links TRBV2 with TRBJ1-5, with D possibly matching TRBD1 (5 bases). Per the germline V gene, CDR1 is SNHLY and CDR2 is FYNNEI. CDR3 length: 13 residues. Trimming removed 1 base from V and 6 bases from J, with 7 bases in between. CDR3 sequence reads: CASSEEGVQPQHF. Written as DNA, the CDR3 is TGTGCCAGCAGTGAAGAAGGGGTTCAGCCCCAGCATTTT.

The chain employs TRBV14 and TRBJ2-2; TRBD2 aligns across 10 bases. This CDR3 has 15 residues. V lost 5 bases, J lost 1 base, and 1 base stayed unmatched. In germline, CDR1 is SGHDN, CDR2 FVKESK. The CDR3 loop reads CASSASGRNTGELFF. The CDR3 DNA follows: TGTGCCAGCAGCGCTAGCGGGAGGAACACCGGGGAGCTGTTTTTT.

In its sample, this clone was seen once. The V call is TRBV6-4, the J call TRBJ2-5; 7 bases are a match to TRBD1. Looked up from germline, CDR1 is MRHNA and CDR2 is SNTAGT. The J segment lost 5 bases and the V segment lost 3 bases, leaving 3 bases of the junction unmatched. The CDR3 is 13 residues long. The CDR3 loop is CASSESGGETQYF. Written as DNA, the CDR3 is TGTGCCAGCAGTGAATCAGGGGGTGAGACCCAGTACTTC.

The genes are TRBV19 and TRBJ2-2; 8 positions match TRBD2. This CDR3 has 14 amino acids. With 7 bases clipped from V and 3 bases from J, the junction kept 4 bases outside the gene matches. Per germline, CDR1 LNHDA and CDR2 SQIVND (reference sequence). DNA of the CDR3: TGTGCCAGTACCAAGGGACTAGACACCGGGGAGCTGTTTTTT. The encoded protein is CASTKGLDTGELFF.

This clone was counted a single time. The chain links TRBV11-3 to TRBJ2-5; possibly TRBD1 for D (5 bases). CDR1 is SGHNT and CDR2 is YENEEA in the germline V gene. CDR3 length: 14 residues. Trimming removed 5 bases from V and 2 bases from J, with 12 bases in between. CDR3 coding DNA: TGTGCCAGCAGCGACGGCAGGGATCAAGAGACCCAGTACTTC. Its translation is CASSDGRDQETQYF. Together with reference TRBV11-3 and TRBJ2-5, the CDR3 gives the full variable domain: EAGVVQSPRYKIIEKKQPVAFWCNPISGHNTLYWYLQNLGQGPELLIRYENEEAVDDSQLPKDRFSAERLKGVDSTLKIQPAELGDSAVYLCASSDGRDQETQYFGPGTRLLVL.

This chain uses TRBV18 with TRBJ2-5; 7 nucleotides match TRBD1. V gave up 0 bases and J gave up 3 bases; unmatched junction bases: 4. CDR1 and CDR2 (germline): KGHSH, LQKENI. The CDR3 spans 15 residues. CDR3 sequence (DNA): TGTGCCAGCTCACCACCGGACAGGCCCAAAGAGACCCAGTACTTC. Protein sequence: CASSPPDRPKETQYF.

This clone came up once. V usage is TRBV28 and J usage is TRBJ2-1; 9 nucleotides align to TRBD2. The CDR3 extends over 16 amino acids. The V and J ends lost 4 bases and 0 bases, in that order; junction bases with no gene match: 4. Germline V lookup: CDR1 MDHEN, CDR2 SYDVKM. The CDR3 sequence is CASSSLSGSSYNEQFF. CDR3 sequence (DNA): TGTGCCAGCAGTTCCCTTAGCGGGAGCTCCTACAATGAGCAGTTCTTC.

The J gene is TRBJ1-1, the V gene TRBV30; 9 bases align to TRBD1. The CDR3 totals 13 residues. CDR1 and CDR2 from the germline V gene are GTSNPN and SVGIG (reference sequence). V shed 7 bases and J 1 base; nucleotides not matched to a gene: 4. CDR3 bases: TGTGCCTTACAGGGGGCGAAGAACACTGAAGCTTTCTTT. It codes for CALQGAKNTEAFF.

The chain carries TRBV11-1 and TRBJ2-1; maybe TRBD2 (6 bases). Germline assignment: CDR1 SGHAT and CDR2 FQDESV (reference sequence). The CDR3 contains 15 residues. Trimming cost V 3 bases and J 4 bases, with 13 bases left between them. Here the CDR3 reads CASSFKGTDYNEQFF. The CDR3 DNA reads as TGTGCCAGCAGCTTTAAAGGGACTGATTACAATGAGCAGTTCTTC.

The rearrangement joins TRBV5-1 to TRBJ2-2, with 11 bases fitting TRBD2. Germline CDR1 SGHRS, CDR2 YFSETQ. Trimming removed 4 bases from V and 5 bases from J; junction bases left unmatched: 7. The CDR3 extends over 16 amino acids. The DNA for the CDR3 is TGCGCCAGCAGCCACGGGACTAGCGGTCCGACCGGGGAGCTGTTTTTT. Protein product: CASSHGTSGPTGELFF.

Points on this clone: Because the CDR3's place on the DNA is in doubt, the DNA is left out and the CDR3 is given as listed by TCRdb. The chain joins TRBV21-1 to TRBJ1-1; TRBD1, the table's D call, lacks a check against the DNA. TRBV21-1 is reported as a pseudogene. The CDR3 spans 10 residues, counting both ends. CDR3 sequence reads: CASVGVGAFF.

With regard to this clone: A read error may produce the germline difference seen at one junction end. V and J are TRBV7-7 and TRBJ2-5; TRBD1 matches 9 bases. Germline loops: CDR1 SSHAT, CDR2 FNYEAQ (reference sequence). This CDR3 has 16 residues. CDR3 sequence reads: CASSLGTGNRGETQYF. The CDR3 DNA sequence: TGTGCTAGCAGCTTAGGGACAGGGAATCGAGGGGAGACCCAGTACTTC.

The V gene is TRBV9, the J gene TRBJ2-7, with a weak D call TRBD2 (5 bases). Trimming left V 0 bases short and J 6 bases short, with 13 bases between. Per germline, CDR1 SGDLS and CDR2 YYNGEE. This CDR3 is 14 amino acids long. CDR3 residues: CASSVDLGAVEQYF. In DNA form, the CDR3 reads TGTGCCAGCAGCGTAGACTTAGGAGCGGTCGAGCAGTACTTC.

The chain combines TRBV28 with TRBJ2-7, with 8 bases lining up with TRBD2. CDR1 and CDR2 from the germline V gene are MDHEN and SYDVKM. J gave up 3 bases and V 8 bases, and 9 bases lay outside the gene matches. This CDR3 comprises 14 residues. CDR3 in DNA: TGTGCCAGCCAACCCCCTGCGGGAGGCTACGAGCAGTACTTC. It codes for CASQPPAGGYEQYF. Complete variable domain (other parts from reference TRBV28 and TRBJ2-7): DVKVTQSSRYLVKRTGEKVFLECVQDMDHENMFWYRQDPGLGLRLIYFSYDVKMKEKGDIPEGYSVSREKKERFSLILESASTNQTSMYLCASQPPAGGYEQYFGPGTRLTVT.

V and J are TRBV6-1 and TRBJ1-3; TRBD1 agrees at 8 bases. The germline V gene encodes CDR1 MNHNS and CDR2 SASEGT. CDR3 length: 16 amino acids. After removal of 4 bases from V and 2 bases from J, the junction contained 7 bases not matched to a gene. This CDR3 is CASSGLPGGTGNTIYF. In nucleotides, the CDR3 is TGTGCCAGCAGTGGACTGCCAGGGGGCACTGGAAACACCATATATTTT.

This chain joins TRBV27 and TRBJ2-7; 9 bases map to TRBD2. Losses at the gene ends were 6 bases for V and 2 bases for J; bases not matched to a gene: 2. From germline, CDR1 is MNHEY and CDR2 SMNVEV (reference sequence). The CDR3 is 13 residues long. This CDR3 is CASRASGTYEQYF. The CDR3 nucleotides are TGTGCCAGCAGGGCTAGCGGGACCTACGAGCAGTACTTC.

J is TRBJ2-7 and V is TRBV23-1; D not resolved. TRBV23-1 is reported as an ORF; its role is uncertain. Between the trimmed V and J ends, which lost 2 bases and 2 bases, there was a span of 16 bases. This CDR3 has 16 residues. CDR3 bases: TGCGCCAGCAGTCAAGGTTCCGGAGTCTCCCCCTACGAGCAGTACTTC. Translated, it gives CASSQGSGVSPYEQYF.

The rearrangement joins TRBV7-2 to TRBJ2-5; no reliable D call. The germline CDR1 and CDR2 sequences are SGHTA and FQGNSA. This CDR3 has 14 residues. The germline V and J ends were trimmed by 1 base and 1 base, with 7 bases remaining between them. CDR3 sequence (DNA): TGTGCCAGCAGCTTAGAAATCGGCCAAGAGACCCAGTACTTC. Protein product: CASSLEIGQETQYF.

This clone was detected only once. The chain recombines TRBV4-2 with TRBJ1-2, with TRBD1 matching 12 bases. The CDR3 totals 14 residues. In germline, CDR1 is LGHNA, CDR2 YNFKEQ. Unmatched junction bases numbered 3, after V lost 4 bases and J lost 6 bases. CDR3 sequence reads: CASSRGTGGNGYTF. CDR3 DNA: TGTGCCAGCAGCCGGGGGACAGGGGGCAATGGCTACACCTTC.

The chain's CDR3 is CASSFLIGGQGQPQHF. As DNA, the CDR3 is TGTGCCAGCAGTTTTCTTATCGGGGGGCAAGGTCAGCCCCAGCATTTT. The rearrangement uses TRBV28 and TRBJ1-5, with a tentative D call TRBD1 (6 bases). V gave up 3 bases and J gave up 6 bases, with 18 bases separating them. Germline V lookup: CDR1 MDHEN, CDR2 SYDVKM. This CDR3 spans 16 amino acids.

This rearrangement joins TRBV5-1 to TRBJ2-1; 10 bases fit TRBD2. V lost 6 bases to trimming and J lost 7 bases; unmatched junction nucleotides: 7. The germline V gene has CDR1 SGHRS and CDR2 YFSETQ. CDR3 length equals 14 residues. CDR3 region: CASNWNSGRNEQFF. The CDR3 DNA follows: TGCGCCAGCAACTGGAATAGCGGGAGGAATGAGCAGTTCTTC.